The clone carrying this TCR beta chain was observed many times. V was trimmed by 1 base and J by 5 bases, leaving 11 bases between them. There are 14 residues in the CDR3. Per germline, CDR1 MGHRA and CDR2 YSYEKL. This sample was included in a study of early T cells in non-severe SARS-CoV-2 infection. Unique molecular identifiers tagged individual cDNA molecules. One entry per CDR3 protein results from TCRdb running MiXCR on the 5' RACE reads. In the table there are around 70,000 distinct CDR3 sequences, roughly 12% of which are singletons. This chain uses TRBV4-1 with TRBJ1-1; TRBD1 is a possible D gene (6 bases). The TCR was taken from an adult who was a healthcare worker with PCR-confirmed SARS-CoV-2 infection or an uninfected control (not recorded which). Sequenced: whole blood. CDR3 sequence: CASSQGGARTEAFF. The CDR3 DNA is TGCGCCAGCAGCCAAGGGGGGGCGCGGACTGAAGCTTTCTTT.